This TCR beta chain emerged from a study of T cell clones after liver transplantation (dated by TCRdb to the late 2010s). Background for the entire study: The samples were obtained from ITN030ST, a randomized trial that attempted immunosuppression withdrawal within 2 years after liver transplantation. Donor-reactive T cell clones were identified by TCRbeta sequencing following a pre-transplant mixed lymphocyte reaction and were subsequently tracked in post-transplant blood. As an antigen-independent comparator for donor-reactive sequences, third party-reactive TCRbeta sequences were also identified from pre-transplant MLRs. Three of the eight recipients were HCV-positive; the others were transplanted for non-autoimmune, non-viral indications. Subjects received no induction therapy and standard immunosuppression until randomization at 12-24 months post-transplant. To count as tolerant, a recipient had to stay completely off immunosuppression for at least one year without liver enzymes climbing beyond twice the upper limit of normal. Blood samples were collected pre-transplant, pre-randomization before withdrawal, and post-randomization after either complete withdrawal or failed withdrawal. The study cohort included 8 liver transplant recipients, of whom 3 were classified as tolerant and 5 as non-tolerant.

Study-wide conclusions, independent of this receptor: The conclusions were considered preliminary, being limited by small, heterogeneous patient numbers and non-standardized post-transplant time points. In 5 of 8 subjects, circulating donor-reactive CD4 TCRbeta sequences decreased significantly after transplant, regardless of tolerance or HCV status. The decline in donor-reactive sequences exceeded the decline in third party-reactive sequences, suggesting partial antigen-specific deletion that was unrelated to withdrawal success. Once repertoire turnover was taken into account, donor-reactive detection showed a significant reduction for CD4 in 7 of 8 subjects and for CD8 in 8 of 8. Without allograft tissue specimens, donor-reactive T cells may have migrated into the graft rather than being deleted. Low numbers of available donor cells limited the measurable donor-reactive repertoire in two subjects.

What the time point label conveys for this sample: pre-transplant. Unstimulated PBMCs, after thawing, were stained for CD3, CD4 and CD8 and then FACS-sorted into CD3+CD4+ and CD3+CD8+ populations. Randomization to immunosuppression withdrawal applied to every one of the 8 studied subjects. The Qiagen DNeasy Blood and Tissue Kit was used to isolate genomic DNA. Comment on this clone: Its antigen is unknown. No much larger clone is present one base from it, and per-base qualities are unavailable.

The CDR3, from cysteine to phenylalanine, totals 15 residues. Only the CDR3 region is kept as DNA, spanning 45 bases read in frame from base 1. The germline V gene gives CDR1 as MGHDK and CDR2 as SYGVNS. V and J are trimmed by 2 bases and 5 bases, and the gene matches miss 6 bases of the junction. High-throughput TCRbeta CDR3 sequencing of frozen genomic DNA was performed by immunoSEQ, with PCR amplification, mapping, bias correction and internal controls included. On the authors' methods: Productive rearrangements were retained, and unique TCRbeta sequences were defined by the CDR3 nucleotide sequence together with the V and J gene. A sequence counted as donor-reactive only if the sequence showed at least 5-fold expansion in CFSE-low cells compared with unstimulated pre-transplant cells and had a frequency of at least 0.01%. Minimum frequency thresholds were set for each subject on the basis of the unstimulated sample with the lowest template count, so that a detection power of at least 90% was ensured. Jensen-Shannon divergence between the top 1000 TCRbeta sequences post- versus pre-transplant served as the measure of repertoire turnover. Changes in detection of donor-reactive sequences were tested with two-sided Fisher's exact tests. Sourced from immuneACCESS, this table was stored by TCRdb with only in-frame sequences that have V and J called. A share of the clones is absent; for the studies checked, an unresolved V gene accounts for under half, and the remainder has no known explanation. From that table come the V and J calls and clone size; the DNA was used to work out D and trimming. This sample comprises 99,000 or so clones, around four fifths of them detected only once. The ten largest clones capture about 0.89% of the sample.

The receptor's source is a human donor who received a liver transplant. Sequencing was performed on CD4+ T cells from blood, taken before liver transplant. The V and J segments used are TRBV25-1 and TRBJ1-2; TRBD1 matches 9 bases in the middle. The sequenced DNA is TGTGCCAGCAGTGAACGCGGGACAGGGAGATATGGCTACACCTTC. The encoded protein is CASSERGTGRYGYTF.